Each of the 7 T cell receptor beta chains below was sequenced from the same sample in a study of sequential checkpoint blockade in melanoma. Treatment described: randomized to nivolumab then ipilimumab (arm A) or the reverse (arm B). The method was immunoSEQ multiplex PCR; TCRdb's version includes in-frame clones alone and lacks a portion of them. The data show about 4,900 clones, about a third seen once. Sequencing was performed on tumor tissue (inferred from file names), taken from a patient given nivolumab and ipilimumab in sequence. The receptors were gathered from a human donor with melanoma.

The chain joins TRBV6-8 to TRBJ2-7; D possibly corresponds to TRBD1 (5 bases). This CDR3 contains 13 residues. CDR1 and CDR2 (germline): MNHGY, SAAAGT. Deletions cut 5 bases from V and 2 bases from J, with 10 bases between. CDR3 residues: CASSPGKAYEQYF. For the CDR3, the DNA is TGTGCCAGCAGTCCAGGGAAGGCCTACGAGCAGTACTTC.

This clone was seen a handful of times. This sequence joins TRBV23-1 and TRBJ1-1; tentative D call: TRBD1 (5 bases). TRBV23-1 is treated as an ORF (open reading frame) with a function not yet certain. The CDR3 spans 13 residues. Trimming pared 8 bases from V and 8 bases from J, leaving 18 bases between. CDR3 in DNA: TGCGCCAGCCACCCCTTGAACCGGGGGGAAGCTTTCTTT. Its protein product is CASHPLNRGEAFF.

There are a few counts of this clone. This chain uses TRBV7-5 with TRBJ1-4; the table names TRBD1, a call not compared with the DNA. TRBV7-5 is a listed pseudogene. The CDR3 runs to 14 residues. DNA for the CDR3: TGTGCCAGCAGCTTAGGGACAGAGAATGAAAAACTGTTTTTT. Its protein is CASSLGTENEKLFF.

This clone has only a few counts. This chain joins TRBV11-3 and TRBJ2-3; no clear D. This CDR3 has 14 residues. The V gene lost 5 bases and the J gene lost 0 bases, with 9 bases spanning the gap. The germline gives CDR1 SGHNT, CDR2 YENEEA. The CDR3 loop reads CASSIGTSTDTQYF. The CDR3 DNA reads as TGTGCCAGCAGCATAGGAACTAGCACAGATACGCAGTATTTT.

This clone was observed a handful of times. The chain links TRBV19 to TRBJ1-3; TRBD1 matches at 10 bases. Germline V gene data show CDR1 as LNHDA and CDR2 as SQIVND (reference sequence). The CDR3 length is 15 residues. Trimming took 4 bases from V and 3 from J; bases not matched to a gene: 3. The CDR3 nucleotides are TGTGCCAGTAGTAGACAGGGGGCGGATGGAAACACCATATATTTT. This encodes CASSRQGADGNTIYF.

This clone was observed once. This chain links TRBV29-1 with TRBJ2-7; 8 nucleotides align to TRBD2. The CDR3 extends over 13 amino acids. V dropped 7 bases and J dropped 0; count of bases not matched to a gene: 5. CDR1 is SQVTM and CDR2 is ANQGSEA in the germline V gene. In DNA, the CDR3 is TGCAGCGCCGAGAGCGGGAGCTCCTACGAGCAGTACTTC. Residues: CSAESGSSYEQYF.

The V call is TRBV19, the J call TRBJ1-3; possibly TRBD1 for D (5 bases). The V end was cut by 3 bases, the J end by 0 bases, with 15 bases between. CDR1 and CDR2 from the germline V gene are LNHDA and SQIVND (reference sequence). The length of the CDR3 is 17 residues. CDR3 loop: CASSITDRGTSGNTIYF. CDR3 coding DNA: TGTGCCAGTAGTATTACCGACAGAGGAACCTCTGGAAACACCATATATTTT.